Below are 14 T cell receptor beta chains sequenced from a single sample in a study of vaccination and CD4 T cells after COVID-19. Antigens of these TCRs are unknown. Oncomine TCR Beta short-read sequencing was applied to DNA from cultured CD4+ T cells. Each CDR3 protein is one row after TCRdb ran MiXCR on the PCR reads. The sample includes a few thousand distinct CDR3 sequences, around 20% of them seen just once. This sample's treatment: roughly 10-day PBMC culture with coronavirus spike peptide pools or control peptides (ViraFEST assay). The source was CD4+ T cells from blood, cultured in vitro, collected after SARS-CoV-2 vaccination. Every receptor here comes from a human donor who had recovered from COVID-19.

This sequence joins TRBV6-1 and TRBJ1-1, with a possible D match to TRBD1 (6 bases). This CDR3 is 17 amino acids long. Trimming took 6 bases from V and 5 from J, leaving 25 bases between them. In germline, CDR1 is MNHNS, CDR2 SASEGT. CDR3 DNA: TGTGCCAGCAGGCCCGCTGGCAGGGGTGCTTCAGGGACTGAAGCTTTCTTT. Encoded protein: CASRPAGRGASGTEAFF.

The chain employs TRBV27 and TRBJ1-1, with 8 nucleotides matching TRBD1. The V gene end was trimmed by 5 bases and the J gene end by 3 bases; junction bases not matched to a gene: 8. This CDR3 is 15 amino acids long. Germline V gene lookup returns CDR1 MNHEY and CDR2 SMNVEV (reference sequence). CDR3 amino acids: CASSPDRGGDTEAFF. The CDR3 DNA is TGTGCCAGCAGTCCAGACAGGGGTGGGGACACTGAAGCTTTCTTT.

By share, this clonotype ranks as medium-sized. CDR3 bases: TGCAGTGCTGCCCCCGGGACAGCAAGCACAGATACGCAGTATTTT. It translates to CSAAPGTASTDTQYF. This chain joins TRBV20-1 and TRBJ2-3; 7 nucleotides agree with TRBD1. J lost 0 bases, V lost 5 bases, and 8 bases had no gene match. The CDR3 is 15 residues long. The germline CDR1 and CDR2 sequences are DFQATT and SNEGSKA (reference sequence).

By sample fraction, this clonotype is medium-sized. The chain is built from TRBV7-2 and TRBJ2-7; the D gene is possibly TRBD1 (5 bases). The CDR3 is 14 amino acids. Germline V gene lookup returns CDR1 SGHTA and CDR2 FQGNSA. Trimming stripped 5 bases from V and 2 bases from J, with 13 bases between. The CDR3 region is CASSPLAGPYEQYF. The CDR3 nucleotides are TGTGCCAGCAGCCCCCTGGCAGGGCCCTACGAGCAGTACTTC.

This clonotype was detected only a few times. V is TRBV29-1 and J is TRBJ2-3; weak D call: TRBD2 (6 bases). The V gene's germline CDR1 is SQVTM and CDR2 ANQGSEA. The CDR3 sequence is 12 residues long. With 8 bases removed from V and 5 bases from J, the gap between germline ends came to 14 bases. For the CDR3, the DNA is TGCAGCACAGACCAGGGACTAGATACGCAGTATTTT. Its translation: CSTDQGLDTQYF.

This clonotype was counted between two and nine times. Here the CDR3 reads CSFDYGYTF. CDR3 coding DNA: TGCAGCTTCGACTATGGCTACACCTTC. This chain links TRBV29-1 with TRBJ1-2, with unresolved D. Germline V CDR1 and CDR2: SQVTM, ANQGSEA. Trimming removed 8 bases from V and 3 bases from J, with 4 bases in between. CDR3 length: 9 amino acids.

This clonotype showed up just a few times. This sequence joins TRBV27 and TRBJ2-7; 10 nucleotides line up with TRBD2. The CDR3 totals 17 residues. Per germline, CDR1 MNHEY and CDR2 SMNVEV (reference sequence). The V and J ends lost 6 bases and 0 bases, in that order; junction bases with no gene match: 11. CDR3 amino acids: CASRIAGGPSSSYEQYF. CDR3 bases: TGTGCCAGCAGAATAGCGGGGGGCCCGTCAAGCTCCTACGAGCAGTACTTC.

This clonotype is medium-sized in the sample. The V call is TRBV7-2, the J call TRBJ1-2, with D perhaps matching TRBD1 (5 bases). The germline V gene has CDR1 SGHTA and CDR2 FQGNSA. The germline V and J ends were trimmed by 5 bases and 3 bases, with 13 bases remaining between them. This CDR3 has 14 residues. CDR3 protein: CASSPVRGYYGYTF. CDR3 sequence (DNA): TGTGCCAGCAGCCCAGTTAGGGGTTACTATGGCTACACCTTC. Full variable domain (outside the CDR3, taken from reference TRBV7-2 and TRBJ1-2): GAGVSQSPSNKVTEKGKDVELRCDPISGHTALYWYRQSLGQGLEFLIYFQGNSAPDKSGLPSDRFSAERTGGSVSTLTIQRTQQEDSAVYLCASSPVRGYYGYTFGSGTRLTVV.

By proportion, this clonotype is medium-sized. The chain carries TRBV20-1 and TRBJ1-2, with D tentatively TRBD1 (5 bases). The CDR3 covers 12 residues. The germline V and J ends were trimmed by 7 bases and 3 bases, with 12 bases remaining between them. Per germline, CDR1 DFQATT and CDR2 SNEGSKA (reference sequence). In nucleotides, the CDR3 is TGCAGTGTTCCACGGGACGACTATGGCTACACCTTC. Translation gives CSVPRDDYGYTF.

There are a few counts of this clonotype. The chain is built from TRBV6-5 and TRBJ2-3; 7 positions agree with TRBD2. Germline CDR1 MNHEY, CDR2 SVGAGI. The CDR3 is made up of 15 amino acids. The V segment lost 2 bases and the J segment 2 bases; nucleotides outside the gene matches: 4. CDR3 amino acids: CASSYERGLTDTQYF. CDR3 nucleotides: TGTGCCAGCAGTTACGAGCGGGGACTCACAGATACGCAGTATTTT.

The chain uses TRBV12-3 or TRBV12-4 and TRBJ2-7; 13 nucleotides align to TRBD2. This CDR3 spans 14 amino acids. Losses at the gene ends were 5 bases for V and 6 bases for J; bases not matched to a gene: 4. CDR3 sequence (DNA): TGTGCCAGCAGTCGACTAGCGGGGGGCTCCGAGCAGTACTTC. Translation: CASSRLAGGSEQYF.

This clonotype is medium-sized by share. This chain joins TRBV24-1 and TRBJ2-7, with D maybe TRBD1 (5 bases). This CDR3 spans 14 amino acids. CDR1 KGHDR and CDR2 SFDVKD come from the germline V gene. V lost 4 bases and J 3 bases, leaving 12 bases between the germline ends. CDR3 in DNA: TGTGCCACCAGTGACCCTCGTAGGGGCTACGAGCAGTACTTC. Translation gives CATSDPRRGYEQYF.

The CDR3 DNA reads as TGTGCCAGCTCACCTGGACAGTTCAATCAGCCCCAGCATTTT. Its translation is CASSPGQFNQPQHF. The chain links TRBV18 to TRBJ1-5; D perhaps matches TRBD1 (6 bases). The CDR3 contains 14 residues. CDR1 is KGHSH, CDR2 LQKENI, per germline. V was pared by 3 bases and J by 3 bases, with 9 bases between.

This clonotype showed up just a few times. The chain uses TRBV6-4 and TRBJ1-1; 11 bases agree with TRBD1. Germline values: CDR1 MRHNA, CDR2 SNTAGT. Unmatched junction bases numbered 15, after V lost 5 bases and J lost 7 bases. This CDR3 spans 17 amino acids. CDR3 loop: CASSSGRRDRGWSEAFF. The CDR3 coding sequence is TGTGCCAGCAGTTCCGGAAGGCGGGACAGGGGGTGGAGTGAAGCTTTCTTT.